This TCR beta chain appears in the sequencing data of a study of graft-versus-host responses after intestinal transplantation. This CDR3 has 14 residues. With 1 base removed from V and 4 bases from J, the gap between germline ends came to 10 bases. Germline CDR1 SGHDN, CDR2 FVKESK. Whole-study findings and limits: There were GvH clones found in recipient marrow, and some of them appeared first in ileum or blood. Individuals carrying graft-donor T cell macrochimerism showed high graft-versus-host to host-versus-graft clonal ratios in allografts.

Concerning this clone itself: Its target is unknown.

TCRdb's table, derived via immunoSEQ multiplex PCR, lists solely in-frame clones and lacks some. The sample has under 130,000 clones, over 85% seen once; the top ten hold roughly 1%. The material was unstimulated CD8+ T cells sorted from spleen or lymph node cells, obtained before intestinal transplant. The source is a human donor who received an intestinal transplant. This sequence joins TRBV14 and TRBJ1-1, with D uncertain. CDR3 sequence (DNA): TGTGCCAGCAGCCAAGTAGAGGGATCCACTGAAGCTTTCTTT. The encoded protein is CASSQVEGSTEAFF.